Included here is one TCR beta chain sequence, with context. It was with 60 Vbeta and 13 Jbeta primers that the PCR ran. The protocol was immunoSEQ multiplex PCR, while the TCRdb copy is restricted to in-frame clones and leaves out a portion. Here the sample spans under 200,000 clones, about 80% being singletons. The data belong to a study of cytomegalovirus exposure and HLA in healthy donors. This CDR3 has 15 residues. The germline V and J ends were trimmed by 1 base and 1 base, with 11 bases remaining between them. Germline CDR1 SGHRS, CDR2 YFSETQ. Sequencing was done on a sample of PBMCs. The chain recombines TRBV5-1 with TRBJ2-5; D not resolved. This receptor was identified in a man aged 25-45 years in good health and CMV-seronegative. CDR3 loop: CASSLTNTVQETQYF. In nucleotides, the CDR3 is TGCGCCAGCAGCTTGACGAATACTGTCCAAGAGACCCAGTACTTC.